Below, 2 T cell receptor beta chains from the same sample are listed, as sequenced in a study of radiation and T cells in renal cell carcinoma. Specified time point: blood 4 weeks post-SBRT, at nephrectomy. Treatment in this sample: 15 Gy SBRT to primary tumor, nephrectomy 4 weeks later. Sequenced by immunoSEQ multiplex PCR; TCRdb stores in-frame clones only, minus some. The sample has about 83,000 clones; approximately 87% are singletons. Sample: blood, taken from a patient whose treatment included radiotherapy and nephrectomy. The source of these receptors is a woman aged 55-70 years with renal cell carcinoma.

The V call is TRBV7-6, the J call TRBJ2-3, with 9 bases matching TRBD2. Germline V gene data show CDR1 as SGHVS and CDR2 as FNYEAQ. The CDR3 is made up of 15 amino acids. With V trimmed by 5 bases and J by 10 bases, 13 bases remained unmatched. The DNA for the CDR3 is TGTGCCAGCAGCCCCCTGGCGGGGGGGCTTCATCCGCAGTATTTT. The encoded protein is CASSPLAGGLHPQYF. The full variable domain, in which reference TRBV7-6 and TRBJ2-3 provide the parts outside the CDR3, is GAGVSQSPRYKVTKRGQDVALRCDPISGHVSLYWYRQALGQGPEFLTYFNYEAQQDKSGLPNDRFSAERPEGSISTLTIQRTEQRDSAMYRCASSPLAGGLHPQYFGPGTRLTVL.

This chain connects TRBV4-1 to TRBJ2-3; perhaps TRBD2 as D (5 bases). The CDR3 is 14 amino acids. In germline, CDR1 is MGHRA, CDR2 YSYEKL. Trimming shortened V by 4 bases and J by 2 bases, and 10 bases separated the two germline ends. CDR3 amino acids: CASSPPDFTDTQYF. CDR3 bases: TGCGCCAGCAGCCCCCCGGACTTCACAGATACGCAGTATTTT.